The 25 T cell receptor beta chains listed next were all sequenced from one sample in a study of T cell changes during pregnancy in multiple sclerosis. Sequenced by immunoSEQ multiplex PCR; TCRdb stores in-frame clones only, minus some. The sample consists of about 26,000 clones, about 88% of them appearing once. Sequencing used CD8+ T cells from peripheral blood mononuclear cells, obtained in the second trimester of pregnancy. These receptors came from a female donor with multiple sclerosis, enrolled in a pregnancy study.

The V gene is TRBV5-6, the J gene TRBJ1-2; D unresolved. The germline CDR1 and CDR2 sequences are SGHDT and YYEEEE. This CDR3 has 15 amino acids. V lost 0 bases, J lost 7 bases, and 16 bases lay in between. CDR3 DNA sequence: TGTGCCAGCAGCTTGGCAGCCTACCCCGAGGGTGGCTACACCTTC. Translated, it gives CASSLAAYPEGGYTF.

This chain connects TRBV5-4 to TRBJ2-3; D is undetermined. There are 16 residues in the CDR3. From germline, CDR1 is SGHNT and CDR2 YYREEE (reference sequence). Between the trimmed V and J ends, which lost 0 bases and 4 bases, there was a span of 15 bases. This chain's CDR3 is CASSLDSVGGADTQYF. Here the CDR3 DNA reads TGTGCCAGCAGCTTGGACTCGGTCGGTGGAGCAGATACGCAGTATTTT.

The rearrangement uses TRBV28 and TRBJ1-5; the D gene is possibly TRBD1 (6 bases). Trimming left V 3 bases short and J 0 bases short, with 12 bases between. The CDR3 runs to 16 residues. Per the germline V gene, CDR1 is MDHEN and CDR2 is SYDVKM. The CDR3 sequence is CASSFTGIASNQPQHF. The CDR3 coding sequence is TGTGCCAGCAGTTTTACAGGGATAGCTAGCAATCAGCCCCAGCATTTT.

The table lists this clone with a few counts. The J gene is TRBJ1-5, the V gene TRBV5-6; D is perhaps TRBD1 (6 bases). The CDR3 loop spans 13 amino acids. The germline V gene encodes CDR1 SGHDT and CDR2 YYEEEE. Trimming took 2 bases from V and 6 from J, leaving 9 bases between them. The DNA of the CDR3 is TGTGCCAGCAGCTTTCTAGGGGGTCAGCCCCAGCATTTT. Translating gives CASSFLGGQPQHF.

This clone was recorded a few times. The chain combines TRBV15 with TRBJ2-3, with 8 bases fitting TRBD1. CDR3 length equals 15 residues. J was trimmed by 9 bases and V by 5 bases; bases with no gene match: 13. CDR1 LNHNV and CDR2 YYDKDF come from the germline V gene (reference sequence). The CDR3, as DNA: TGTGCCACCAGCGGGCCACAGGGGGGACTGGGGACGCAGTATTTT. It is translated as CATSGPQGGLGTQYF.

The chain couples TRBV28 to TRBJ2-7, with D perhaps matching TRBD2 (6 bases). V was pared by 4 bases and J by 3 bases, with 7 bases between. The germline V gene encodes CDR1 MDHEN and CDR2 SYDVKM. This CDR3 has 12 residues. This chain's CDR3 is CASSSDYYEQYF. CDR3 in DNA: TGTGCCAGCAGTTCGGACTACTACGAGCAGTACTTC.

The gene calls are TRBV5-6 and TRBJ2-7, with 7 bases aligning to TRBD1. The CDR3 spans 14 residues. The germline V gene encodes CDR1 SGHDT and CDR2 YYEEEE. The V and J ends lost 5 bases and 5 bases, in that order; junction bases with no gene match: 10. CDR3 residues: CASSFATGLNEQYF. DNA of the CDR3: TGTGCCAGCAGTTTCGCGACAGGGTTGAACGAGCAGTACTTC.

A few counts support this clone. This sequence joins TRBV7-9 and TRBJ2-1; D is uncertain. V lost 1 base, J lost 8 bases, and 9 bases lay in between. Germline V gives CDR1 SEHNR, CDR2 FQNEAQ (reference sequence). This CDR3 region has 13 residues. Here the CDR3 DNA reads TGTGCCAGCAGCTTAGTATACGGAGATGAGCAGTTCTTC. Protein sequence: CASSLVYGDEQFF.

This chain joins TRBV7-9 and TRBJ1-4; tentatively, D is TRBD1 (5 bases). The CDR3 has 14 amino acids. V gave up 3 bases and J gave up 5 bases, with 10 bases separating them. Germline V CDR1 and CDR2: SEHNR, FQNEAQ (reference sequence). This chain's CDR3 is CASSFGAGNEKLFF. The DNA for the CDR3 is TGTGCCAGCAGCTTTGGGGCAGGGAATGAAAAACTGTTTTTT.

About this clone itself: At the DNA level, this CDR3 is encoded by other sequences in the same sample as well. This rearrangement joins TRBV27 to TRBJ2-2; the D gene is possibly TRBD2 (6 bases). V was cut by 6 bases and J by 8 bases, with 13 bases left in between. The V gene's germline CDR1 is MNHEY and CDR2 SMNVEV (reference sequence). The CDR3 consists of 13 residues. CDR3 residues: CASSVRRAGELFF. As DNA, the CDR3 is TGTGCCAGCAGCGTCCGGAGGGCTGGGGAGCTGTTTTTT.

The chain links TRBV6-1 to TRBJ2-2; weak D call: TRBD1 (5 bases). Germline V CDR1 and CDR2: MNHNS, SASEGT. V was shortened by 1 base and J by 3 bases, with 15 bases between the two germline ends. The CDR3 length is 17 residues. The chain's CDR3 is CASSEVLGAPYTGELFF. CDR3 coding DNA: TGTGCCAGCAGTGAAGTCTTAGGGGCGCCGTACACCGGGGAGCTGTTTTTT.

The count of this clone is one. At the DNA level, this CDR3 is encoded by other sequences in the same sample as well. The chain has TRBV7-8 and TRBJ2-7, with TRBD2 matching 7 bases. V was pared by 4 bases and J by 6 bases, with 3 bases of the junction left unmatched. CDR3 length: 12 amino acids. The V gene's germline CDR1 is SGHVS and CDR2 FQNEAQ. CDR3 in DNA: TGTGCCAGCAGCTCGAGCGGGGTCGAGCAGTACTTC. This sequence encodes CASSSSGVEQYF. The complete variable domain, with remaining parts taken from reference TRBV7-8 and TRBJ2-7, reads GAGVSQSPRYKVAKRGQDVALRCDPISGHVSLFWYQQALGQGPEFLTYFQNEAQLDKSGLPSDRFFAERPEGSVSTLKIQRTQQEDSAVYLCASSSSGVEQYFGPGTRLTVT.

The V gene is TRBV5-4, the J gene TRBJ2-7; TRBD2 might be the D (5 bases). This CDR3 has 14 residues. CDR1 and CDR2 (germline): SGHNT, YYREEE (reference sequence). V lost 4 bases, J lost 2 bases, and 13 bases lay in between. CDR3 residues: CASSEGTMTYEQYF. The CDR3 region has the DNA TGTGCCAGCAGCGAGGGTACCATGACCTACGAGCAGTACTTC.

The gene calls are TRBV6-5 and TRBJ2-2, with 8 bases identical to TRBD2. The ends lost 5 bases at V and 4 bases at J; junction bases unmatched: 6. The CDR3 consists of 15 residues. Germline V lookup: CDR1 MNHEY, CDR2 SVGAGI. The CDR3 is CASSPIAGTTGELFF. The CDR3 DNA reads TGTGCCAGCAGTCCTATAGCGGGAACCACCGGGGAGCTGTTTTTT.

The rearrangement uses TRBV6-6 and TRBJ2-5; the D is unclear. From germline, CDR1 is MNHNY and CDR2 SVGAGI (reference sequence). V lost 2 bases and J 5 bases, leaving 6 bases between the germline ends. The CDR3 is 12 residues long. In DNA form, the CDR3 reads TGTGCCAGCAGTTACGAGGAGGAGACCCAGTACTTC. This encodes CASSYEEETQYF.

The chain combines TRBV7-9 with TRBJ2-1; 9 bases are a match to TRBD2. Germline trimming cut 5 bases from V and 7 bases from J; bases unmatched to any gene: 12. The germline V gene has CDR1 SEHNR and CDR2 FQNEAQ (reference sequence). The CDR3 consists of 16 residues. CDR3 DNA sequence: TGTGCCAGCAGCCACGCTGATAGCGGGAGAGAAAATGAGCAGTTCTTC. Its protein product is CASSHADSGRENEQFF.

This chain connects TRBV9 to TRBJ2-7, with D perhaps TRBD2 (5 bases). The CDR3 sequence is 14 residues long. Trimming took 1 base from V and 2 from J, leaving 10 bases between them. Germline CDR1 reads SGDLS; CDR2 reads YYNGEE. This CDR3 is CASSVTDSPYEQYF. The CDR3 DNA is TGTGCCAGCAGCGTAACGGACTCACCCTACGAGCAGTACTTC.

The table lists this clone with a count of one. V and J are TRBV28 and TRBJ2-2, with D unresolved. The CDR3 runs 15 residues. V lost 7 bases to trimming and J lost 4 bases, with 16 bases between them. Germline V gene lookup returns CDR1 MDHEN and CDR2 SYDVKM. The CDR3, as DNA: TGTGCCAGCACATTAAGTACAGTTTTCACCGGGGAGCTGTTTTTT. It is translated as CASTLSTVFTGELFF.

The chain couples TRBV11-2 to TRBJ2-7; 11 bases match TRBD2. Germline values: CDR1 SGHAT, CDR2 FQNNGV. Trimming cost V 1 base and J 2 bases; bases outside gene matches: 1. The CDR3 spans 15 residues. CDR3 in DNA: TGTGCCAGCAGCTTAGGACTAGCGGGGCCCTACGAGCAGTACTTC. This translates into CASSLGLAGPYEQYF.

In DNA form, the CDR3 reads TGCAGCGTTGCTCCGGGACTAGCGGGAGCGGGTACCAAAAACATTCAGTACTTC. Translated: CSVAPGLAGAGTKNIQYF. This rearrangement joins TRBV29-1 to TRBJ2-4; 14 bases agree with TRBD2. Germline V gene data show CDR1 as SQVTM and CDR2 as ANQGSEA. J was trimmed by 2 bases and V by 4 bases; bases with no gene match: 10. The CDR3 runs to 18 residues.

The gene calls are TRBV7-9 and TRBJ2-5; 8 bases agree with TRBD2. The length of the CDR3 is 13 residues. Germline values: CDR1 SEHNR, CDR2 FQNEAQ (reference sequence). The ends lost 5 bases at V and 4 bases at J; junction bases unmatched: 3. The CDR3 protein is CASSPSGRETQYF. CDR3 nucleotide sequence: TGTGCCAGCAGCCCCAGCGGGAGAGAGACCCAGTACTTC.

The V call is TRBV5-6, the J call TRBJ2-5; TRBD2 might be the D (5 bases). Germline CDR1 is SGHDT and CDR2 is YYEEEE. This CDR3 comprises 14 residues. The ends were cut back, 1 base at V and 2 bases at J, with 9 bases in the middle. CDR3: CASSLIRDQETQYF. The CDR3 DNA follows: TGTGCCAGCAGCTTGATACGGGATCAAGAGACCCAGTACTTC. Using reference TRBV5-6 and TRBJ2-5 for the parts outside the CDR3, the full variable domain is DAGVTQSPTHLIKTRGQQVTLRCSPKSGHDTVSWYQQALGQGPQFIFQYYEEEERQRGNFPDRFSGHQFPNYSSELNVNALLLGDSALYLCASSLIRDQETQYFGPGTRLLVL.

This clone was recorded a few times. CDR3: CASSQGLADYNEQFF. CDR3 nucleotide sequence: TGTGCCAGCAGCCAAGGACTAGCGGACTACAATGAGCAGTTCTTC. This chain connects TRBV4-2 to TRBJ2-1; 9 bases match TRBD2. The germline CDR1 and CDR2 sequences are LGHNA and YNFKEQ. The V and J ends lost 1 base and 3 bases, in that order; junction bases with no gene match: 1. CDR3 length: 15 residues.

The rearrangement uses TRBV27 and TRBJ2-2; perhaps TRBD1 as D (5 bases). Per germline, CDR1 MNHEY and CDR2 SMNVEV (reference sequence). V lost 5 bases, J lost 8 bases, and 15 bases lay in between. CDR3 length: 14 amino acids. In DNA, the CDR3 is TGTGCCAGCAGTGGATGGGGCCTAGTTGGGGAGCTGTTTTTT. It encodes CASSGWGLVGELFF.

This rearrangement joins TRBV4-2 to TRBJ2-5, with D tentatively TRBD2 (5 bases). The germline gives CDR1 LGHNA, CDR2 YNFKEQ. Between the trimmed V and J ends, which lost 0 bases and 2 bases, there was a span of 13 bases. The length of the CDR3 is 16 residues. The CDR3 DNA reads TGTGCCAGCAGCCAAGAATCGGGGATAGCGCAAGAGACCCAGTACTTC. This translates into CASSQESGIAQETQYF.